What follows describes a single T cell receptor beta chain. Its antigen is undetermined. The data were obtained in a study of OX40 agonist ivuxolimab in advanced cancers. The CDR3 sequence is 16 residues long. Per germline, CDR1 SGHTA and CDR2 FQGTGA. Losses at the gene ends were 4 bases for V and 3 bases for J; bases not matched to a gene: 8. Blood sampling was done at baseline, cycle 4 day 1, and cycle 7 day 1. Generated by immunoSEQ multiplex PCR, the TCRdb table keeps only in-frame clones and is missing some. This table has about 80,000 clones, approximately 86% appearing once. Study-wide results and limits: CD8+ T cells averaged more expanded clones than CD4+.

The TCR was taken from an adult with an advanced solid tumor such as melanoma, head and neck, liver or kidney cancer. The J gene is TRBJ2-3, the V gene TRBV7-3; the match to TRBD2 covers 9 bases. This material consisted of CD4+ or CD8+ T cells sorted from blood, taken in a trial of the OX40 agonist ivuxolimab. The CDR3 region has the DNA TGTGCCAGCAGCTCCCGAGGCGGGGGGGCAACAGATACGCAGTATTTT. It codes for CASSSRGGGATDTQYF.